This TCR beta chain emerged from a study of T cell repertoires in cytomegalovirus infection. A word on this clonotype: Antigen specificity is unknown.

TCRdb analysed the reads with MiXCR anew, one entry per CDR3 protein. The table lists 750,000 to 950,000 distinct CDR3 sequences, 25% to 35% of them singletons. The CDR3 totals 15 residues. CDR1 and CDR2 from the germline V gene are SEHNR and FQNEAQ (reference sequence). The germline V and J ends were trimmed by 1 base and 4 bases, with 11 bases remaining between them. The material was cultured CD8+ T cells from PBMCs, obtained from culture after CMV antigen stimulation. The TCR originated in a human donor in good health (CMV status not recorded). Some clones in this sample may be carry-over from other donors' samples. This chain uses TRBV7-9 with TRBJ2-4; no reliable D call. CDR3 nucleotides: TGTGCCAGCAGCTTAGTGGGGTCAAGAAAAAACATTCAGTACTTC. Translated, it gives CASSLVGSRKNIQYF.